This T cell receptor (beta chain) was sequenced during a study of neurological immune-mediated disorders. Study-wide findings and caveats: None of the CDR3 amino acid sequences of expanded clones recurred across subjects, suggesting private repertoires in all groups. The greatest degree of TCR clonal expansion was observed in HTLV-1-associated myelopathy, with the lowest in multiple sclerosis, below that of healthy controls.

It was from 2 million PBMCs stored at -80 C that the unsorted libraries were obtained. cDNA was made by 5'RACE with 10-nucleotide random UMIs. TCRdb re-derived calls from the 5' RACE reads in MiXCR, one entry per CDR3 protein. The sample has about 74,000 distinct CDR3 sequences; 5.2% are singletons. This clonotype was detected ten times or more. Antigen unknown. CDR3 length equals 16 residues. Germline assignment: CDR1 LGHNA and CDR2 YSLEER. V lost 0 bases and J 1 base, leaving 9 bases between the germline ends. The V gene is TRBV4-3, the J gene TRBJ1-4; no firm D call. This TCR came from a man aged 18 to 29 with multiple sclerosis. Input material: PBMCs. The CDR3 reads CASSQDYSGTNEKLFF. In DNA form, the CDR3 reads TGCGCCAGCAGCCAAGATTACTCCGGAACTAATGAAAAACTGTTTTTT.